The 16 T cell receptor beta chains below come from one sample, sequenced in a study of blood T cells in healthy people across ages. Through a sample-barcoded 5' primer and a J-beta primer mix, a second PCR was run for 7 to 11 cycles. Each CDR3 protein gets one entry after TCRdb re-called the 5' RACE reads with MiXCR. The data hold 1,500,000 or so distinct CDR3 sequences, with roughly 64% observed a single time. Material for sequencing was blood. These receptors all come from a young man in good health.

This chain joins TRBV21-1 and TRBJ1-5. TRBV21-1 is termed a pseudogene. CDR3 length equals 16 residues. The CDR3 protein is CASSKGREQEDQPQHF. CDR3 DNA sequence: TGTGCCAGCAGCAAAGGCAGAGAGCAGGAGGATCAGCCCCAGCATTTT.

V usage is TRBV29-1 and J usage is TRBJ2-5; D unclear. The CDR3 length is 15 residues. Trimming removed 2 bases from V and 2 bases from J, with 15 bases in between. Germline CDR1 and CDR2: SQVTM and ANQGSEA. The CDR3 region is CSVEWVPALQETQYF. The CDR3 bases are TGCAGCGTTGAATGGGTCCCGGCCCTACAAGAGACCCAGTACTTC.

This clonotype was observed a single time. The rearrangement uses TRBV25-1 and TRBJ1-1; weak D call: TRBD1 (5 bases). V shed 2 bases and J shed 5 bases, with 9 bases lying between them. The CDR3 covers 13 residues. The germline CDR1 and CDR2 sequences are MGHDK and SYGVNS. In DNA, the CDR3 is TGTGCCAGCAGTGAACACGGGGGGACTGAAGCTTTCTTT. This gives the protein CASSEHGGTEAFF.

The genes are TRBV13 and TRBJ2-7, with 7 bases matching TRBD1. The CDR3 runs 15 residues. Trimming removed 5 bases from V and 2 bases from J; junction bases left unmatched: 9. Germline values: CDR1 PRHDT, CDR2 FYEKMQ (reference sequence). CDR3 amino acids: CASSPPGQSTYEQYF. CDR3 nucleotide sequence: TGTGCCAGCAGCCCACCGGGACAGTCGACCTACGAGCAGTACTTC.

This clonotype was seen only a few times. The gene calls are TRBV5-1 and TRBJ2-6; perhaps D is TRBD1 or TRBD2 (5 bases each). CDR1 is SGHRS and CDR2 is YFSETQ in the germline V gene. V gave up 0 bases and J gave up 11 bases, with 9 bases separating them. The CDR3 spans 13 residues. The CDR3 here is CASSLVQGDVLTF. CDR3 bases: TGCGCCAGCAGCTTGGTGCAGGGAGACGTCCTGACTTTC.

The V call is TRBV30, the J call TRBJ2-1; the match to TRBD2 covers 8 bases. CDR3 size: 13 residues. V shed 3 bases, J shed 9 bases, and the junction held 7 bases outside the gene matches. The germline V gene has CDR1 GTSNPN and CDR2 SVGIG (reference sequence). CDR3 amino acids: CAWRGLASPEQFF. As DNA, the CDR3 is TGTGCCTGGAGAGGACTAGCTAGTCCTGAGCAGTTCTTC.

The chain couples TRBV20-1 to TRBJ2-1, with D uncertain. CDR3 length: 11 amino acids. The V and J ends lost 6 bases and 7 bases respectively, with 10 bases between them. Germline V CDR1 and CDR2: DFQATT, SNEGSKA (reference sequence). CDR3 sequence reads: CSAQFGNEQFF. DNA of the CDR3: TGCAGTGCCCAGTTCGGGAATGAGCAGTTCTTC.

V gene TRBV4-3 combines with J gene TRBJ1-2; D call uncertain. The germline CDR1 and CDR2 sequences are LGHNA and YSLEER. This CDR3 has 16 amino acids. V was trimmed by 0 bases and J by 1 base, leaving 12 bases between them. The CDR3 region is CASSQDPGGVNYGYTF. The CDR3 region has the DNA TGCGCCAGCAGCCAAGATCCCGGCGGAGTTAACTATGGCTACACCTTC.

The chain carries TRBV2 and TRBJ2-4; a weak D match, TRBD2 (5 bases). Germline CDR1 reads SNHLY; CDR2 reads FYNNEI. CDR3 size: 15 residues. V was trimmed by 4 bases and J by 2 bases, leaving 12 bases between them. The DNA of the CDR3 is TGTGCCAGCAGTGGTGAGTCGGGGACCAAAAACATTCAGTACTTC. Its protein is CASSGESGTKNIQYF.

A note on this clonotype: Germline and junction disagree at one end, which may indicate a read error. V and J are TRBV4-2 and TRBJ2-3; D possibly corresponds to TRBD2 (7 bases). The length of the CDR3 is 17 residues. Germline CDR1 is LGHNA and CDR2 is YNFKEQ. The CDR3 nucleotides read TGTGCCAGCAGCCAATATTTACGGGGGGCCACCGGAGATGCGCAGTATTTT. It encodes CASSQYLRGATGDAQYF.

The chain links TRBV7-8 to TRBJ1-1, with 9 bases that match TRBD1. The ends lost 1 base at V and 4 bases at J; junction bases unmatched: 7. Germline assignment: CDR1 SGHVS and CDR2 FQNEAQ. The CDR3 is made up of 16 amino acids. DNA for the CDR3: TGTGCCAGCAGCTTAGGGGCCGGGACAGGGTCCACTGAAGCTTTCTTT. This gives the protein CASSLGAGTGSTEAFF.

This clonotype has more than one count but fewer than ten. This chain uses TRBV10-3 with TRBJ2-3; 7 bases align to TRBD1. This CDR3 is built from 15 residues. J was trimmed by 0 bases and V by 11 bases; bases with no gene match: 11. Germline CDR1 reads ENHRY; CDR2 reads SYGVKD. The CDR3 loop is CAAATSGQSTDTQYF. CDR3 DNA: TGTGCCGCGGCCACATCGGGACAGAGCACAGATACGCAGTATTTT.

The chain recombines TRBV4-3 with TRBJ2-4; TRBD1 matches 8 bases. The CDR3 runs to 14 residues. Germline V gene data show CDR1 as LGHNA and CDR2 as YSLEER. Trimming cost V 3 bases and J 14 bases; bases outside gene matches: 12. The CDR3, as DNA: TGCGCCAGCAGCCATATTCTCCGGGACAGGAGTAAGTACTTC. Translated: CASSHILRDRSKYF.

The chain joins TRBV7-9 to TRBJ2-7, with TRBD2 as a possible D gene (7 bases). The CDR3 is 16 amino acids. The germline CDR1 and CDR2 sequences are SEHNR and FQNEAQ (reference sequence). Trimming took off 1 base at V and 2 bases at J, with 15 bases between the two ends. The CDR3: CASSLEGWRGPYEQYF. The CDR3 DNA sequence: TGTGCCAGCAGCTTAGAGGGTTGGCGGGGGCCCTACGAGCAGTACTTC.

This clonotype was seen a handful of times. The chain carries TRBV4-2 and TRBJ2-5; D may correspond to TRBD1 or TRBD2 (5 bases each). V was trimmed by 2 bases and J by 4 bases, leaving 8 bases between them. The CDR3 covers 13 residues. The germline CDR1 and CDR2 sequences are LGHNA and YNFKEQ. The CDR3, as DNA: TGTGCCAGCAGCCAACTGGGGGTAGAGACCCAGTACTTC. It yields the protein CASSQLGVETQYF.

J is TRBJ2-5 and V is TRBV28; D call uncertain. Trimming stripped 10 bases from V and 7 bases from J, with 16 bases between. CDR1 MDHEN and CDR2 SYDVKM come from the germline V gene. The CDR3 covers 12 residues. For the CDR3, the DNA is TGTGCCACCTCGTACAACTGGGGGACCCAGTACTTC. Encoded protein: CATSYNWGTQYF.